What follows are 30 T cell receptor beta chains derived from one specimen sequenced in a study of cytomegalovirus exposure and HLA in healthy donors. TCRdb's table, derived via immunoSEQ multiplex PCR, lists solely in-frame clones and lacks some. The sample holds approximately 57,000 clones, 85% to 95% seen once. Input material: PBMCs. Every receptor here comes from a young woman in good health and CMV-seronegative.

CDR3 DNA: TGTGCCAGCAGCTTGGGAGCGGGGACTCAGAGGGAAAAACTGTTTTTT. It encodes CASSLGAGTQREKLFF. The rearrangement links TRBV5-8 to TRBJ1-4; perhaps TRBD1 as D (5 bases). Per the germline V gene, CDR1 is SGHTS and CDR2 is YDEGEE. This CDR3 contains 16 residues. The V gene lost 0 bases and the J gene lost 8 bases, with 17 bases spanning the gap.

The chain uses TRBV5-1 and TRBJ1-1, with 9 bases lining up with TRBD1. From germline, CDR1 is SGHRS and CDR2 YFSETQ. J gave up 0 bases and V 1 base, and 7 bases lay outside the gene matches. The CDR3 consists of 17 residues. The DNA of the CDR3 is TGCGCCAGCAGCTTGCTGGGACAGGGAAAAATGAACACTGAAGCTTTCTTT. Residues: CASSLLGQGKMNTEAFF.

The chain couples TRBV27 to TRBJ2-1; D is possibly TRBD2 (5 bases). This CDR3 is 11 amino acids long. V lost 4 bases and J 8 bases, leaving 6 bases between the germline ends. From germline, CDR1 is MNHEY and CDR2 SMNVEV (reference sequence). The CDR3 DNA is TGTGCCAGCAGTTACGGGGATGAGCAGTTCTTC. Protein sequence: CASSYGDEQFF.

The gene calls are TRBV29-1 and TRBJ1-1; D unresolved. Germline CDR1 and CDR2: SQVTM and ANQGSEA. The V gene lost 5 bases and the J gene lost 1 base, with 11 bases spanning the gap. CDR3 size: 13 residues. The CDR3 nucleotides read TGCAGCGTTTCGCATACTGGGAACACTGAAGCTTTCTTT. Its translation: CSVSHTGNTEAFF.

This chain links TRBV6-5 with TRBJ1-4; D is undetermined. Germline V CDR1 and CDR2: MNHEY, SVGAGI. The V gene lost 2 bases and the J gene lost 10 bases, with 20 bases spanning the gap. The CDR3 consists of 16 residues. The CDR3 reads CASSYTRQTLGGKLFF. Written as DNA, the CDR3 is TGTGCCAGCAGTTACACCAGGCAAACGTTGGGAGGAAAACTGTTTTTT.

The chain employs TRBV9 and TRBJ2-1, with D tentatively TRBD2 (6 bases). Trimming shortened V by 1 base and J by 6 bases, and 8 bases separated the two germline ends. Germline CDR1 and CDR2: SGDLS and YYNGEE. The length of the CDR3 is 13 residues. The CDR3 sequence: CASSVMGGNEQFF. DNA for the CDR3: TGTGCCAGCAGCGTAATGGGGGGCAATGAGCAGTTCTTC.

The chain employs TRBV7-2 and TRBJ1-5, with D possibly being TRBD1 (5 bases). This CDR3 spans 15 amino acids. CDR1 and CDR2 from the germline V gene are SGHTA and FQGNSA. V shed 3 bases and J shed 5 bases, with 14 bases lying between them. CDR3 nucleotides: TGTGCCAGCAGCTTCTCGACAGCCGTCGATCAGCCCCAGCATTTT. Translated: CASSFSTAVDQPQHF.

V and J are TRBV7-8 and TRBJ1-2, with 9 bases matching TRBD1. Looked up from germline, CDR1 is SGHVS and CDR2 is FQNEAQ. Losses at the gene ends were 5 bases for V and 7 bases for J; bases not matched to a gene: 8. CDR3 size: 14 residues. CDR3 sequence (DNA): TGTGCCAGCAGCCTCCGGACAGGGGAGCGTGGCTACACCTTC. Translated, it gives CASSLRTGERGYTF.

The rearrangement uses TRBV6-5 and TRBJ1-1; no reliable D call. Germline loops: CDR1 MNHEY, CDR2 SVGAGI. This CDR3 contains 13 residues. Trimming left V 8 bases short and J 1 base short, with 11 bases between. The CDR3 spells CASFDTPNTEAFF. In DNA form, the CDR3 reads TGTGCCAGCTTCGACACCCCGAACACTGAAGCTTTCTTT.

As to this clone: At one boundary the junction diverges from the germline segment, which might be a read error. Other DNA variants within this sample encode the same CDR3. V and J are TRBV5-4 and TRBJ1-1, with 9 bases aligning to TRBD1. CDR3 size: 15 residues. The germline gives CDR1 SGHNT, CDR2 YYREEE (reference sequence). The CDR3 here is CASSSRTGDITEAFF. The CDR3 DNA reads as TGTGCCAGCAGCTCGAGGACAGGGGACATCACTGAAGCTTTTTTT.

This chain uses TRBV6-4 with TRBJ2-1; 7 nucleotides agree with TRBD2. V dropped 0 bases and J dropped 3; count of bases not matched to a gene: 2. The CDR3 spans 15 residues. Germline V gene data show CDR1 as MRHNA and CDR2 as SNTAGT. The CDR3 loop is CASSDSSGDYNEQFF. CDR3 DNA: TGTGCCAGCAGTGACTCCAGCGGGGACTACAATGAGCAGTTCTTC.

The rearrangement joins TRBV27 to TRBJ2-1, with D tentatively TRBD2 (6 bases). The V end was cut by 3 bases, the J end by 5 bases, with 11 bases between. The CDR3 sequence is 14 residues long. CDR1 and CDR2 (germline): MNHEY, SMNVEV (reference sequence). The CDR3 loop is CASSFTGTHNEQFF. The CDR3 DNA sequence: TGTGCCAGCAGTTTCACCGGGACTCACAATGAGCAGTTCTTC.

The chain employs TRBV6-5 and TRBJ1-1, with TRBD1 as a possible D gene (5 bases). The V gene lost 0 bases and the J gene lost 4 bases, with 12 bases spanning the gap. The germline gives CDR1 MNHEY, CDR2 SVGAGI. This CDR3 comprises 15 residues. The CDR3 protein is CASSYSQGSGTEAFF. Here the CDR3 DNA reads TGTGCCAGCAGTTACTCGCAGGGCTCGGGCACTGAAGCTTTCTTT.

The rearrangement links TRBV5-4 to TRBJ2-2, with 8 bases lining up with TRBD2. Germline assignment: CDR1 SGHNT and CDR2 YYREEE (reference sequence). This CDR3 comprises 14 residues. The V and J ends lost 3 bases and 5 bases, in that order; junction bases with no gene match: 3. The CDR3 sequence is CASSSAGETGELFF. The CDR3 coding sequence is TGTGCCAGCAGCTCAGCGGGAGAAACCGGGGAGCTGTTTTTT.

The chain recombines TRBV10-1 with TRBJ1-4; 7 nucleotides line up with TRBD1. CDR1 WNHNN and CDR2 SYGVQD come from the germline V gene (reference sequence). CDR3 length: 12 amino acids. After removal of 4 bases from V and 10 bases from J, the junction contained 3 bases not matched to a gene. In DNA, the CDR3 is TGCGCCAGCAGTGGAGGGGGCGGAAAACTGTTTTTT. This encodes CASSGGGGKLFF.

The rearrangement uses TRBV4-2 and TRBJ2-4; 14 bases match TRBD2. The CDR3 contains 16 residues. Germline assignment: CDR1 LGHNA and CDR2 YNFKEQ. V shed 5 bases and J 8 bases; nucleotides not matched to a gene: 8. This CDR3 is CASSSRLAGGPDIQYF. The CDR3 DNA is TGTGCCAGCAGCTCCCGACTAGCGGGGGGGCCGGACATTCAGTACTTC.

The CDR3 spells CASSQSDRGEEAFF. In DNA, the CDR3 is TGCGCCAGCAGTCAATCGGACAGGGGGGAGGAAGCTTTCTTT. The rearrangement uses TRBV23-1 and TRBJ1-1; 10 positions agree with TRBD1. TRBV23-1 is placed among ORFs of uncertain function. This CDR3 has 14 residues. The V gene end was trimmed by 0 bases and the J gene end by 8 bases; junction bases not matched to a gene: 3.

The rearrangement links TRBV29-1 to TRBJ1-1, with TRBD1 as a possible D gene (6 bases). Germline V gene data show CDR1 as SQVTM and CDR2 as ANQGSEA. The CDR3 contains 13 residues. V was trimmed by 3 bases and J by 4 bases, leaving 12 bases between them. The CDR3 region is CSVERRGGTEAFF. DNA of the CDR3: TGCAGCGTTGAGCGGAGGGGGGGCACTGAAGCTTTCTTT.

The chain combines TRBV10-3 with TRBJ1-2; no reliable D call. CDR3 size: 11 residues. Germline-derived CDR1 and CDR2 are ENHRY and SYGVKD. V was shortened by 2 bases and J by 5 bases, with 3 bases between the two germline ends. The CDR3 region has the DNA TGTGCCATCAGTGAGACTTATGGCTACACCTTC. Protein product: CAISETYGYTF.

The rearrangement links TRBV2 to TRBJ1-3, with 9 nucleotides matching TRBD1. Per the germline V gene, CDR1 is SNHLY and CDR2 is FYNNEI. V was clipped by 5 bases and J by 4 bases; unmatched bases: 3. This CDR3 has 14 amino acids. This CDR3 is CASSRQGGGNTIYF. CDR3 nucleotide sequence: TGTGCCAGCAGTCGACAGGGGGGAGGAAACACCATATATTTT.

The chain uses TRBV27 and TRBJ2-7, with 8 bases identical to TRBD1. The germline V gene encodes CDR1 MNHEY and CDR2 SMNVEV (reference sequence). The CDR3 loop spans 15 amino acids. J was trimmed by 6 bases and V by 3 bases; bases with no gene match: 10. The CDR3 here is CASSFWAGGYGEQYV. CDR3 bases: TGTGCCAGCAGTTTCTGGGCAGGGGGCTACGGCGAGCAGTACGTC.

V gene TRBV6-6 combines with J gene TRBJ1-3; D is unresolved. V lost 0 bases and J lost 3, with 9 bases in between. The germline V gene has CDR1 MNHNY and CDR2 SVGAGI (reference sequence). The CDR3 contains 15 residues. The CDR3 coding sequence is TGTGCCAGCAGTTACTCGAGGCGGGATGGAAACACCATATATTTT. Translated, it gives CASSYSRRDGNTIYF.

The V and J genes are TRBV5-6 and TRBJ2-2; 9 bases match TRBD2. Losses at the gene ends were 4 bases for V and 6 bases for J; bases not matched to a gene: 7. The CDR3 spans 15 residues. Per the germline V gene, CDR1 is SGHDT and CDR2 is YYEEEE. The CDR3 DNA follows: TGTGCCAGCAGCCGTCTGGCGGGGGGGTCCGGGGAGCTGTTTTTT. Amino acids: CASSRLAGGSGELFF.

V usage is TRBV7-3 and J usage is TRBJ1-5; D is undetermined. Germline V gene data show CDR1 as SGHTA and CDR2 as FQGTGA. V lost 2 bases and J 1 base, leaving 3 bases between the germline ends. There are 13 residues in the CDR3. The CDR3 region is CASSLSSNQPQHF. The CDR3 coding sequence is TGTGCCAGCAGCTTATCGAGCAATCAGCCCCAGCATTTT.

CDR3: CASSYRQVDTQYF. In DNA form, the CDR3 reads TGTGCCAGCAGCTACAGACAGGTAGATACGCAGTATTTT. The chain has TRBV7-6 and TRBJ2-3; D perhaps matches TRBD1 (6 bases). The CDR3 is 13 amino acids. Trimming took off 4 bases at V and 5 bases at J, with 10 bases between the two ends. Germline CDR1 reads SGHVS; CDR2 reads FNYEAQ.

J is TRBJ2-7 and V is TRBV2; 11 bases fit TRBD1. Germline V gives CDR1 SNHLY, CDR2 FYNNEI. The length of the CDR3 is 14 residues. The V and J ends lost 5 bases and 3 bases, in that order; junction bases with no gene match: 3. CDR3 in DNA: TGTGCCAGCAGTTCCGGGACAGGGGGCTACGAGCAGTACTTC. Amino acids: CASSSGTGGYEQYF.

This clone was counted a single time. This chain links TRBV7-2 with TRBJ2-7; 13 bases match TRBD2. J was trimmed by 3 bases and V by 5 bases; bases with no gene match: 13. There are 18 residues in the CDR3. CDR1 is SGHTA and CDR2 is FQGNSA in the germline V gene. The CDR3 loop is CASSHRTSGGSFLYEQYF. CDR3 DNA: TGTGCCAGCAGCCACAGGACTAGCGGGGGTTCATTCCTCTACGAGCAGTACTTC. Supplemented by reference TRBV7-2 and TRBJ2-7, the full variable domain reads GAGVSQSPSNKVTEKGKDVELRCDPISGHTALYWYRQSLGQGLEFLIYFQGNSAPDKSGLPSDRFSAERTGGSVSTLTIQRTQQEDSAVYLCASSHRTSGGSFLYEQYFGPGTRLTVT.

This chain connects TRBV5-6 to TRBJ1-1; D might be TRBD1 (5 bases). V gave up 2 bases and J gave up 2 bases, with 13 bases separating them. Germline lookup yields CDR1 SGHDT and CDR2 YYEEEE. The CDR3 spans 15 residues. Written as DNA, the CDR3 is TGTGCCAGCAGCTTCCGTCCGACAGACAACACTGAAGCTTTCTTT. Translated, it gives CASSFRPTDNTEAFF.

V gene TRBV30 combines with J gene TRBJ1-2, with 9 nucleotides matching TRBD1. J lost 6 bases, V lost 2 bases, and 25 bases had no gene match. Germline CDR1 is GTSNPN and CDR2 is SVGIG (reference sequence). The CDR3 contains 20 residues. The CDR3 DNA is TGTGCCTGGAGTCCGGGGGGGAGCGTTCGGACCGGGACAGGGTGGCATGGCTACACCTTC. Protein sequence: CAWSPGGSVRTGTGWHGYTF.

The chain is built from TRBV19 and TRBJ2-2; possibly TRBD1 for D (7 bases). The germline V and J ends were trimmed by 7 bases and 7 bases, with 16 bases remaining between them. The CDR3 consists of 14 residues. CDR1 and CDR2 from the germline V gene are LNHDA and SQIVND (reference sequence). CDR3 in amino acids: CASMGSRGVGELFF. DNA for the CDR3: TGTGCCAGTATGGGGAGCAGGGGGGTCGGGGAGCTGTTTTTT. The full variable domain, its missing parts supplied by reference TRBV19 and TRBJ2-2, is DGGITQSPKYLFRKEGQNVTLSCEQNLNHDAMYWYRQDPGQGLRLIYYSQIVNDFQKGDIAEGYSVSREKKESFPLTVTSAQKNPTAFYLCASMGSRGVGELFFGEGSRLTVL.